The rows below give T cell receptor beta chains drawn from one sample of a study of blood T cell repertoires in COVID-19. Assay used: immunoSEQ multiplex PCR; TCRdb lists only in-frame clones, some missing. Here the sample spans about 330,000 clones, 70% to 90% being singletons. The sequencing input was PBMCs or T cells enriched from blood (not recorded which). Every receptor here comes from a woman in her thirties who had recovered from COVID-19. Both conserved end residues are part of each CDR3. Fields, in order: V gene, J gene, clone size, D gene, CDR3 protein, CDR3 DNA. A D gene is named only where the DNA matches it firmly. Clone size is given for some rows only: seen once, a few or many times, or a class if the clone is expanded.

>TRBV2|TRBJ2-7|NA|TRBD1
CASSGTGTEGPHEQYF
TGTGCCAGCAGTGGGACGGGGACAGAGGGTCCCCACGAGCAGTACTTC
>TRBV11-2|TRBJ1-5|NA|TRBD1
CASSLTGGMDQPQHF
TGTGCCAGCAGCTTGACAGGGGGCATGGACCAGCCCCAGCATTTT
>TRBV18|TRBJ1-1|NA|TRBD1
CASSLKSTGGNTEAFF
TGTGCCAGCTCACTCAAATCGACAGGGGGAAACACTGAAGCTTTCTTT
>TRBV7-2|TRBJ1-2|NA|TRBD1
CASSRLGDRDYGYTF
TGTGCCAGCAGCCGCCTGGGGGACAGGGACTATGGCTACACCTTC
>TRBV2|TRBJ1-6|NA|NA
CASSTQGVSYNSPLHF
TGTGCCAGCAGTACGCAGGGTGTCTCCTATAATTCACCCCTCCACTTT
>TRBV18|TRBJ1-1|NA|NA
CASSPGGEREAFF
TGTGCCAGCTCACCAGGCGGGGAGCGGGAAGCTTTCTTT
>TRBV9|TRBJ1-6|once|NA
CASSPQSGSPLHF
TGTGCCAGCAGCCCCCAGTCGGGTTCACCCCTCCACTTT
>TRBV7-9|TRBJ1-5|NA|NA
CASSMAGLNQPQHF
TGTGCCAGCAGCATGGCTGGGCTCAATCAGCCCCAGCATTTT
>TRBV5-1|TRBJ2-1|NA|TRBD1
CASSLEMGQGYNEQFF
TGCGCCAGCAGCTTGGAAATGGGACAGGGATACAATGAGCAGTTCTTC
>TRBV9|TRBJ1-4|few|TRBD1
CASSPGQGWEKLFF
TGTGCCAGCAGCCCGGGACAGGGTTGGGAAAAACTGTTTTTT
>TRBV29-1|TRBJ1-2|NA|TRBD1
CSVGTGRDYGYTF
TGCAGCGTTGGGACAGGGAGAGACTATGGCTACACCTTC
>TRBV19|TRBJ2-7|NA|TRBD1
CASSIGRGQGPYEQYF
TGTGCCAGTAGTATCGGGCGGGGACAGGGTCCCTACGAGCAGTACTTC
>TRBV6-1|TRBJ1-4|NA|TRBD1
CASGGQGLSELFF
TGTGCCAGCGGTGGACAGGGGTTGTCGGAACTGTTTTTT
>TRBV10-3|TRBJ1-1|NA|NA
CAIGDAPTEAFF
TGTGCCATCGGAGACGCGCCCACTGAAGCTTTCTTT
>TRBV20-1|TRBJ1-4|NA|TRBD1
CSASEGQEKLFF
TGCAGTGCTAGTGAGGGACAGGAAAAACTGTTTTTT
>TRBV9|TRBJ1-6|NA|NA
CASSPSPDRNSPLHF
TGTGCCAGCAGCCCCTCCCCGGACAGAAATTCACCCCTCCACTTT
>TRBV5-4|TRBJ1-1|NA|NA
CASSLELRRDTEAFF
TGTGCCAGCAGCTTGGAGCTAAGACGGGACACTGAAGCTTTCTTT
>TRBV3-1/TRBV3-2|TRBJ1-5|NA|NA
CASSPRVSNQPQHF
TGTGCCAGCAGCCCGAGGGTTAGCAATCAGCCCCAGCATTTT
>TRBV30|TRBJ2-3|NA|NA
CAWRGVGAPSGTDTQYF
TGTGCCTGGAGGGGGGTGGGGGCTCCATCCGGCACAGATACGCAGTATTTT
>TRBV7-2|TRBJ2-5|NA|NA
CASSPGISKETQYF
TGTGCCAGCAGCCCAGGGATTAGTAAAGAGACCCAGTACTTC
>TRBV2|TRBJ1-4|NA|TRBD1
CASNRQGANEKLFF
TGTGCCAGCAATCGACAGGGGGCAAATGAAAAACTGTTTTTT
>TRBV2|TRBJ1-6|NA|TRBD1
CATGGDSNSPLHF
TGTGCCACCGGTGGGGACAGTAATTCACCCCTCCACTTT
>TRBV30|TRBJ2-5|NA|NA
CAWDPGGAETQYF
TGTGCCTGGGACCCCGGAGGGGCGGAGACCCAGTACTTC
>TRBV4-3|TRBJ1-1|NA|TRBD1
CASSQGTGDTEAFF
TGCGCCAGCAGCCAGGGGACAGGGGACACTGAAGCTTTCTTT
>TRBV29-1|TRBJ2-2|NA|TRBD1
CSAGGQGELFF
TGCAGCGCCGGGGGACAGGGAGAGCTGTTTTTT
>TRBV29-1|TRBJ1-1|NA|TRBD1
CSGRQGNTEAFF
TGCAGCGGCCGACAGGGAAACACTGAAGCTTTCTTT
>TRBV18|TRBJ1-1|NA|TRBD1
CASSPDRATEAFF
TGTGCCAGCTCACCTGACAGGGCCACTGAAGCTTTCTTT
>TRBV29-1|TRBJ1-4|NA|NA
CSVARLQGEKLFF
TGCAGCGTTGCGAGACTCCAGGGAGAAAAACTGTTTTTT
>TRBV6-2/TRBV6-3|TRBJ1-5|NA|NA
CASSYAGAGNQPQHF
TGTGCCAGCAGTTATGCGGGGGCCGGCAATCAGCCCCAGCATTTT
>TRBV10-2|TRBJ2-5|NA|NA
CASTQSAVGETQYF
TGCGCCAGCACCCAGTCAGCGGTAGGGGAGACCCAGTACTTC
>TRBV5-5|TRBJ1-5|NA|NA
CASSLAAGLDQPQHF
TGTGCCAGCAGCTTGGCCGCAGGCCTCGATCAGCCCCAGCATTTT
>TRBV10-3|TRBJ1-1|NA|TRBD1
CAISEPTQGVVYTEAFF
TGTGCCATCAGTGAGCCGACGCAGGGGGTCGTGTACACTGAAGCTTTCTTT
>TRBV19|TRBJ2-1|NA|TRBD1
CASRKGQGSNEQFF
TGTGCCAGTAGGAAAGGACAGGGATCTAATGAGCAGTTCTTC
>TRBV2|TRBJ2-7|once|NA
CASSEGTSYEQYF
TGTGCCAGCAGTGAGGGCACCTCCTACGAGCAGTACTTC
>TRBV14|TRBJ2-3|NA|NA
CASSQLQGTSTDTQYF
TGTGCCAGCAGCCAATTACAGGGGACTAGCACAGATACGCAGTATTTT
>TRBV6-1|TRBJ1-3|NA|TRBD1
CASSGPDRVGVRNTIYF
TGTGCCAGCAGTGGCCCCGACAGGGTGGGAGTGAGAAACACCATATATTTT
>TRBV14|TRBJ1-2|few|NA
CASSQGGTGWNGYTF
TGTGCCAGCAGCCAAGGGGGAACAGGGTGGAATGGCTACACCTTC
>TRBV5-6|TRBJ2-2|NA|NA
CASSSYTTGSSNTGELFF
TGTGCCAGCAGCTCCTACACCACAGGGTCGTCTAACACCGGGGAGCTGTTTTTT
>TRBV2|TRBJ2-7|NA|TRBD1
CASRDRVGEQYF
TGTGCCAGCAGGGACAGGGTGGGCGAGCAGTACTTC
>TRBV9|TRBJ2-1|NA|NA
CASSVVFGQGDEQFF
TGTGCCAGCAGCGTAGTTTTTGGGCAGGGCGATGAGCAGTTCTTC
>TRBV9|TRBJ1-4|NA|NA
CASSVHVSGEKLFF
TGTGCCAGCAGCGTTCATGTCTCGGGTGAAAAACTGTTTTTT
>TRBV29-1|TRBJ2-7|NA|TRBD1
CSVVVRTWTGSYEQYF
TGCAGCGTTGTCGTGCGGACCTGGACAGGCTCCTACGAGCAGTACTTC
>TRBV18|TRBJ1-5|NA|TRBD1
CASAHRGDQPQHF
TGTGCCAGCGCCCACAGGGGCGATCAGCCCCAGCATTTT
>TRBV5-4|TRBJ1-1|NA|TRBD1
CATSTGTGDEAFF
TGTGCCACCTCAACCGGGACAGGGGATGAAGCTTTCTTT
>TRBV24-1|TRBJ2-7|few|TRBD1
CATSDPRTGRQYF
TGTGCCACCAGTGATCCACGGACAGGGAGGCAGTACTTC
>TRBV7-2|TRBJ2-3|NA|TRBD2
CASSSGLAGGTDTQYF
TGTGCCAGCAGCTCGGGACTAGCGGGGGGCACAGATACGCAGTATTTT
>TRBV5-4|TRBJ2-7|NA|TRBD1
CASSLGQGRPYEQYF
TGTGCCAGCAGCTTGGGACAGGGCCGCCCCTACGAGCAGTACTTC